Presented here are 25 T cell receptor beta chains from one specimen sequenced in a study of T cells in Graves' hyperthyroidism and ophthalmopathy. The investigators amplified TCR beta CDR3 regions from RNA transcripts. During a first-round RT-PCR of the TCR CDR3, the HTBI primer set was used. From the multiplex PCR reads, TCRdb called clonotypes with MiXCR, one entry per CDR3 protein. The data show some 600,000 distinct CDR3 sequences, with roughly 14% seen just once and approximately 5.7% held by the top ten. Input material: blood. These TCRs come from a woman between 25 and 40 years old with Graves' hyperthyroidism that later progressed to Graves' ophthalmopathy.

This clonotype was seen more than once but under ten times. The V and J genes are TRBV11-2 and TRBJ2-7; 9 bases agree with TRBD2. CDR3 length equals 20 residues. Unmatched junction bases numbered 19, after V lost 0 bases and J lost 4 bases. Germline V gene lookup returns CDR1 SGHAT and CDR2 FQNNGV. CDR3 amino acids: CASSLDLDSGSFLSGYEQYF. CDR3 coding DNA: TGTGCCAGCAGCTTAGATCTTGATAGCGGGAGTTTTTTATCGGGATACGAGCAGTACTTC.

This clonotype has a count of ten or more. This chain connects TRBV2 to TRBJ2-1, with 10 bases fitting TRBD2. In germline, CDR1 is SNHLY, CDR2 FYNNEI. The CDR3 consists of 14 residues. The J segment lost 7 bases and the V segment lost 7 bases, leaving 7 bases of the junction unmatched. In DNA, the CDR3 is TGTGCCAGCACCTTTCGGACTAGCGGTAATGAGCAGTTCTTC. Amino acids: CASTFRTSGNEQFF.

At least ten counts were recorded for this clonotype. J is TRBJ2-1 and V is TRBV11-2; tentative D call: TRBD2 (6 bases). The germline V and J ends were trimmed by 4 bases and 7 bases, with 20 bases remaining between them. Germline values: CDR1 SGHAT, CDR2 FQNNGV. CDR3 length equals 16 residues. CDR3 nucleotides: TGTGCCAGCAGCTCACCACGGGGGAGAACCACAAATGAGCAGTTCTTC. Translation: CASSSPRGRTTNEQFF.

This clonotype showed up many times. This chain uses TRBV6-1 with TRBJ2-1, with D tentatively TRBD2 (6 bases). CDR3 length: 14 amino acids. Germline CDR1 and CDR2: MNHNS and SASEGT. Trimming took off 4 bases at V and 1 base at J, with 8 bases between the two ends. CDR3: CASSVSGSYNEQFF. Written as DNA, the CDR3 is TGTGCCAGCAGTGTAAGCGGGTCCTACAATGAGCAGTTCTTC.

This chain uses TRBV19 with TRBJ1-1, with D possibly matching TRBD1 (6 bases). The CDR3 is 15 residues long. V lost 4 bases and J 0 bases, leaving 12 bases between the germline ends. Germline values: CDR1 LNHDA, CDR2 SQIVND (reference sequence). CDR3 residues: CASSTGEILNTEAFF. CDR3 bases: TGTGCCAGTAGTACAGGGGAAATCTTGAACACTGAAGCTTTCTTT.

The CDR3 DNA follows: TGTGCCAGCAGCCAACCCGGGGGGAAGGGCTACGAGCAGTACTTC. It specifies CASSQPGGKGYEQYF. V usage is TRBV12-3 or TRBV12-4 and J usage is TRBJ2-7; TRBD2 matches 7 bases. The CDR3 extends over 15 amino acids. J lost 3 bases, V lost 6 bases, and 11 bases had no gene match.

This clonotype appeared many times. This sequence joins TRBV15 and TRBJ2-1; the match to TRBD2 covers 10 bases. In germline, CDR1 is LNHNV, CDR2 YYDKDF (reference sequence). This CDR3 spans 15 amino acids. V dropped 2 bases and J dropped 7; count of bases not matched to a gene: 5. CDR3 sequence: CATSRQREGRNEQFF. CDR3 coding DNA: TGTGCCACCAGCAGACAGCGGGAGGGCCGGAATGAGCAGTTCTTC. The full variable domain, with the rest looked up from reference TRBV15 and TRBJ2-1, is DAMVIQNPRYQVTQFGKPVTLSCSQTLNHNVMYWYQQKSSQAPKLLFHYYDKDFNNEADTPDNFQSRRPNTSFCFLDIRSPGLGDTAMYLCATSRQREGRNEQFFGPGTRLTVL.

This clonotype was found once. The CDR3, as DNA: TGTGCCAGCAGATGGAGCGGGAGTCCCCTTCGGGGCGAGCAGTACTTC. Protein sequence: CASRWSGSPLRGEQYF. The rearrangement uses TRBV12-3 or TRBV12-4 and TRBJ2-7, with 8 bases aligning to TRBD2. The CDR3 consists of 16 residues. V was pared by 6 bases and J by 6 bases, with 16 bases of the junction left unmatched.

The chain employs TRBV30 and TRBJ2-5, with D uncertain. This CDR3 spans 10 amino acids. Trimming pared 2 bases from V and 4 bases from J, leaving 2 bases between. Looked up from germline, CDR1 is GTSNPN and CDR2 is SVGIG (reference sequence). The CDR3 protein is CAWSRETQYF. The CDR3, as DNA: TGTGCCTGGAGTCGAGAGACCCAGTACTTC.

The rearrangement links TRBV11-1 to TRBJ2-1, with D tentatively TRBD1 (8 bases). V lost 5 bases to trimming and J lost 7 bases, with 15 bases between them. Germline CDR1 and CDR2: SGHAT and FQDESV (reference sequence). This CDR3 has 14 residues. The CDR3 DNA reads as TGTGCCAGCAGCCAAGAACAGGGGGGGAATGAGCAGTTCTTC. It codes for CASSQEQGGNEQFF.

This clonotype was seen ten or more times. The J gene is TRBJ2-1, the V gene TRBV11-2; D uncertain. Trimming removed 6 bases from V and 5 bases from J, with 20 bases in between. Germline V gives CDR1 SGHAT, CDR2 FQNNGV. This CDR3 comprises 16 residues. The CDR3 spells CASRQPDVHFNNEQFF. The CDR3 nucleotides read TGTGCCAGCAGACAACCGGACGTACACTTCAACAATGAGCAGTTCTTC.

This clonotype was counted at least ten times. This chain uses TRBV19 with TRBJ1-6; D gene unclear. CDR3 size: 13 residues. The ends were cut back, 7 bases at V and 8 bases at J, with 12 bases in the middle. Germline V gene data show CDR1 as LNHDA and CDR2 as SQIVND (reference sequence). The CDR3 DNA reads TGTGCCAGTACCGGGAACTGGGATTCACCCCTCCACTTT. Encoded protein: CASTGNWDSPLHF. Looking up the rest from reference TRBV19 and TRBJ1-6 gives the full variable domain: DGGITQSPKYLFRKEGQNVTLSCEQNLNHDAMYWYRQDPGQGLRLIYYSQIVNDFQKGDIAEGYSVSREKKESFPLTVTSAQKNPTAFYLCASTGNWDSPLHFGNGTRLTVT.

This clonotype was observed at least ten times. This chain links TRBV11-3 with TRBJ2-5, with a weak D call TRBD1 (5 bases). With 7 bases removed from V and 9 bases from J, the gap between germline ends came to 18 bases. The CDR3 runs 13 residues. Germline V gives CDR1 SGHNT, CDR2 YENEEA. Here the CDR3 reads CASTTQGSGAQYF. For the CDR3, the DNA is TGTGCCAGCACCACTCAGGGATCTGGGGCCCAGTACTTC.

Only a few counts were recorded for this clonotype. The V and J genes are TRBV6-5 and TRBJ2-1; 9 nucleotides line up with TRBD2. The length of the CDR3 is 18 residues. Germline loops: CDR1 MNHEY, CDR2 SVGAGI. The junction had 15 bases not matched to a gene; V was cut back by 2 bases and J by 7 bases. The CDR3 loop is CASSYGLLFSSGVNEQFF. DNA for the CDR3: TGTGCCAGCAGTTACGGCCTTCTGTTTTCTAGCGGGGTAAATGAGCAGTTCTTC.

This clonotype was picked up many times. The genes are TRBV29-1 and TRBJ2-7; D might be TRBD2 (6 bases). V lost 4 bases, J lost 7 bases, and 8 bases lay in between. Germline CDR1 and CDR2: SQVTM and ANQGSEA. This CDR3 spans 10 amino acids. CDR3: CSVGGEEQYF. The CDR3 DNA follows: TGCAGCGTTGGGGGGGAAGAGCAGTACTTC.

This clonotype was recorded at least ten times. The chain carries TRBV28 and TRBJ1-3; D is possibly TRBD1 (5 bases). The V end was cut by 2 bases, the J end by 0 bases, with 14 bases between. The CDR3 contains 17 residues. CDR1 and CDR2 from the germline V gene are MDHEN and SYDVKM. The CDR3 spells CASSLSFGGSSGNTIYF. Written as DNA, the CDR3 is TGTGCCAGCAGTTTAAGTTTTGGGGGTAGCTCTGGAAACACCATATATTTT.

This clonotype was recorded many times. The rearrangement links TRBV29-1 to TRBJ1-1; D unclear. V was pared by 3 bases and J by 4 bases, with 3 bases between. The CDR3 contains 10 residues. Germline V gene sequence: CDR1 SQVTM, CDR2 ANQGSEA. In nucleotides, the CDR3 is TGCAGCGTTGATATCACTGAAGCTTTCTTT. This gives the protein CSVDITEAFF.

This clonotype was picked up many times. J is TRBJ2-7 and V is TRBV20-1; 8 bases fit TRBD1. The CDR3 is made up of 14 amino acids. Germline CDR1 is DFQATT and CDR2 is SNEGSKA (reference sequence). V gave up 5 bases and J gave up 3 bases; unmatched junction bases: 9. CDR3 sequence reads: CSAPDRARYYEQYF. DNA for the CDR3: TGCAGTGCTCCGGACAGGGCTAGATACTACGAGCAGTACTTC.

This clonotype was counted only a few times. The V call is TRBV6-1, the J call TRBJ1-1; no clear D. The CDR3 is 15 residues long. The germline V gene has CDR1 MNHNS and CDR2 SASEGT. V dropped 6 bases and J dropped 0 bases, with 14 bases sitting between them. The CDR3 nucleotides are TGTGCCAGCAGCCTTCCGGGTCAGCTGAACACTGAAGCTTTCTTT. It translates to CASSLPGQLNTEAFF.

The chain's CDR3 is CASSQEGRPHYEQYF. The CDR3 nucleotides read TGTGCCAGCAGCCAAGAGGGGCGGCCTCACTACGAGCAGTACTTC. The chain joins TRBV3-1 to TRBJ2-7; TRBD1 might be the D (5 bases). Trimming shortened V by 0 bases and J by 3 bases, and 12 bases separated the two germline ends. Per germline, CDR1 LGHDT and CDR2 YNNKEL (reference sequence). The CDR3 runs 15 residues.

Remarks on this clonotype: A much larger clone differs by one base, so this may be a read error. This chain joins TRBV27 and TRBJ1-2; weak D call: TRBD1 (6 bases). Germline CDR1 and CDR2: MNHEY and SMNVEV (reference sequence). The CDR3 is 19 residues long. Trimming left V 8 bases short and J 2 bases short, with 30 bases between. In DNA, the CDR3 is TGTGCCAGCGCCTCTAAACTAGCCCCCAGGGGACCACCGAACTATGGCTACACCTTC. This gives the protein CASASKLAPRGPPNYGYTF.

Only a few counts were recorded for this clonotype. This sequence joins TRBV6-1 and TRBJ2-3; no definite D call. With 6 bases removed from V and 0 bases from J, the gap between germline ends came to 7 bases. The CDR3 has 13 amino acids. CDR1 and CDR2 from the germline V gene are MNHNS and SASEGT. The CDR3, as DNA: TGTGCCAGCAGAAGGGCGAGCACAGATACGCAGTATTTT. Amino acid sequence: CASRRASTDTQYF.

This chain uses TRBV5-1 with TRBJ1-2, with D hard to call. V shed 6 bases and J shed 2 bases, with 14 bases lying between them. Germline V CDR1 and CDR2: SGHRS, YFSETQ. CDR3 size: 14 residues. The chain's CDR3 is CASTREGLNYGYTF. CDR3 nucleotides: TGCGCCAGCACCCGGGAGGGTCTGAACTATGGCTACACCTTC. The full variable domain, completed using reference TRBV5-1 and TRBJ1-2, is KAGVTQTPRYLIKTRGQQVTLSCSPISGHRSVSWYQQTPGQGLQFLFEYFSETQRNKGNFPGRFSGRQFSNSRSEMNVSTLELGDSALYLCASTREGLNYGYTFGSGTRLTVV.

This clonotype occurred many times. The chain has TRBV12-3 or TRBV12-4 and TRBJ1-5; D gene uncertain. V lost 6 bases and J lost 3, with 9 bases in between. This CDR3 spans 13 amino acids. The CDR3 reads CASRDSDNQPQHF. Here the CDR3 DNA reads TGTGCCAGCAGGGACTCGGACAATCAGCCCCAGCATTTT.

This clonotype has only a few counts. The chain carries TRBV7-2 and TRBJ2-5, with TRBD2 matching over 8 bases. This CDR3 region has 15 residues. Germline CDR1 SGHTA, CDR2 FQGNSA. The junction had 8 bases not matched to a gene; V was cut back by 3 bases and J by 5 bases. CDR3 residues: CASSFKAGEGETQYF. CDR3 nucleotides: TGTGCCAGCAGCTTCAAAGCGGGAGAGGGGGAGACCCAGTACTTC.